The next 26 T cell receptor beta chains were all read from a single sample in a study of blood T cell repertoires in COVID-19 (dated by TCRdb to 2019 to 2021). Library creation used the immunoSEQ multiplex PCR assay. Not all clones reach the TCRdb copy of this immuneACCESS table, which keeps in-frame sequences only. Checked studies attribute under half of the gap to unresolved V genes and leave the rest unexplained. This sample comprises fewer than 25,000 clones, 90% to 95% of them detected only once. About 7.3% of the sample goes to the ten largest clones. The sequenced sample consisted of peripheral blood. These receptors originate from a human donor in a cohort sampled during active COVID-19.

J is TRBJ2-7 and V is TRBV6-2 or TRBV6-3; 9 bases match TRBD1. The germline V gene encodes CDR1 MNHEY and CDR2 SVGEGT. Germline trimming cut 4 bases from V and 5 bases from J; bases unmatched to any gene: 9. CDR3 length: 15 residues. CDR3 in amino acids: CASSLNRGRGNEQYF. The CDR3 nucleotides read TGTGCCAGCAGTTTAAACAGGGGGCGCGGGAACGAGCAGTACTTC.

The V and J genes are TRBV29-1 and TRBJ1-2; 9 bases fit TRBD1. This CDR3 has 15 amino acids. After removal of 4 bases from V and 2 bases from J, the junction contained 8 bases not matched to a gene. Germline V CDR1 and CDR2: SQVTM, ANQGSEA. The CDR3 loop reads CSVGLGQGRNYGYTF. CDR3 sequence (DNA): TGCAGCGTTGGACTGGGACAGGGTAGGAACTATGGCTACACCTTC.

The chain has TRBV28 and TRBJ2-6; 9 bases map to TRBD1. In germline, CDR1 is MDHEN, CDR2 SYDVKM. The junction had 6 bases not matched to a gene; V was cut back by 4 bases and J by 2 bases. The CDR3 runs 17 residues. The CDR3 DNA follows: TGTGCCAGCAGTTCCGGGACAGGGCCACCTGGGGCCAACGTCCTGACTTTC. This gives the protein CASSSGTGPPGANVLTF.

This sequence joins TRBV21-1 and TRBJ2-1; the listed D gene, TRBD2, was not tested against the DNA. TRBV21-1 is given as a pseudogene. The CDR3 is 19 amino acids. The CDR3 protein is CASSKVYFRGESSYNEQFF. In DNA, the CDR3 is TGTGCCAGCAGCAAAGTATATTTTCGCGGGGAGAGCTCCTACAATGAGCAGTTCTTC.

The CDR3 DNA reads as TGTGCCAGTAGTACCCGGACGGGGGAGACCCAGTACTTC. Protein: CASSTRTGETQYF. The chain links TRBV19 to TRBJ2-5, with D perhaps TRBD2 (5 bases). The CDR3 is made up of 13 amino acids. The V end lost 4 bases, the J end lost 5 bases, and 11 bases lay between the germline ends. Germline-derived CDR1 and CDR2 are LNHDA and SQIVND (reference sequence).

The chain has TRBV5-1 and TRBJ1-1; D gene uncertain. Trimming removed 1 base from V and 3 bases from J, with 13 bases in between. CDR3 size: 15 residues. CDR1 is SGHRS and CDR2 is YFSETQ in the germline V gene. CDR3 sequence: CASSLSARRDTEAFF. The CDR3 bases are TGCGCCAGCAGCTTGTCGGCCCGCCGGGACACTGAAGCTTTCTTT.

This rearrangement joins TRBV12-5 to TRBJ2-2; tentative D call: TRBD1 (6 bases). The CDR3 is 14 residues long. The V and J ends lost 6 bases and 0 bases respectively, with 8 bases between them. Germline loops: CDR1 LGHNT, CDR2 FRNRAP. The CDR3 DNA reads TGTGCTAGTGGGAGGGGGACGAACACCGGGGAGCTGTTTTTT. This translates into CASGRGTNTGELFF.

This clone was seen a few times. The CDR3 region has the DNA TGTGCCAGCAGCTTAGGGACAGGCTCCTACGAGCAGTACTTC. Translated, it gives CASSLGTGSYEQYF. This chain joins TRBV7-9 and TRBJ2-7, with TRBD1 matching 7 bases. This CDR3 comprises 14 residues. Germline loops: CDR1 SEHNR, CDR2 FQNEAQ (reference sequence). The V and J ends lost 1 base and 0 bases, in that order; junction bases with no gene match: 0.

This clone was observed once. The genes are TRBV29-1 and TRBJ2-1; 9 nucleotides line up with TRBD2. V lost 2 bases, J lost 7 bases, and 6 bases stayed unmatched. The CDR3 consists of 14 residues. Germline CDR1 is SQVTM and CDR2 is ANQGSEA. The CDR3 coding sequence is TGCAGCGTTGAACGCGGGAGGGCCGGGAATGAGCAGTTCTTC. As protein: CSVERGRAGNEQFF.

In nucleotides, the CDR3 is TGTGCCAGCAGCGGACAGGGAAAAGGTACTGAAGCTTTCTTT. Protein sequence: CASSGQGKGTEAFF. V is TRBV9 and J is TRBJ1-1, with 7 bases lining up with TRBD1. The germline gives CDR1 SGDLS, CDR2 YYNGEE. J gave up 5 bases and V 3 bases, and 7 bases lay outside the gene matches. The CDR3 totals 14 residues.

J is TRBJ2-2 and V is TRBV21-1; TRBD2 reflects the table's D call only, with no check against the DNA. TRBV21-1 is termed a pseudogene. The CDR3 runs 17 residues. This chain's CDR3 is CASSFSGGRNHTGELFF. CDR3 coding DNA: TGTGCCAGCAGCTTTAGCGGGGGCCGAAACCACACCGGGGAGCTGTTTTTT.

The chain recombines TRBV5-1 with TRBJ1-2; 8 bases are a match to TRBD1. Trimming removed 4 bases from V and 3 bases from J; junction bases left unmatched: 5. The germline CDR1 and CDR2 sequences are SGHRS and YFSETQ. This CDR3 has 14 amino acids. The CDR3 DNA reads as TGCGCCAGCAGCCTGACAGGGGATGACTATGGCTACACCTTC. Protein sequence: CASSLTGDDYGYTF.

The V call is TRBV5-5, the J call TRBJ2-1; TRBD2 agrees at 12 bases. This CDR3 is 15 amino acids long. Germline loops: CDR1 SGHKS, CDR2 YYEKEE (reference sequence). V dropped 0 bases and J dropped 7; count of bases not matched to a gene: 2. The CDR3 sequence is CASSLGLAGVNEQFF. The CDR3 DNA follows: TGTGCCAGCAGCTTGGGACTAGCGGGGGTGAATGAGCAGTTCTTC.

This clone came up once. This chain links TRBV28 with TRBJ2-2, with D maybe TRBD1 (6 bases). Looked up from germline, CDR1 is MDHEN and CDR2 is SYDVKM. V lost 4 bases and J lost 6, with 24 bases in between. The CDR3 consists of 18 residues. The CDR3 loop reads CASSSPVGRGIGPGELFF. The CDR3 DNA reads as TGTGCCAGCAGTTCCCCCGTGGGTAGGGGGATAGGCCCCGGGGAGCTGTTTTTT.

The chain uses TRBV6-5 and TRBJ2-5; TRBD1 aligns across 7 bases. V shed 11 bases, J shed 1 base, and the junction held 7 bases outside the gene matches. Germline lookup yields CDR1 MNHEY and CDR2 SVGAGI. The CDR3 loop spans 13 amino acids. CDR3 loop: CAARQGPQETQYF. The CDR3, as DNA: TGTGCCGCCAGACAGGGCCCCCAAGAGACCCAGTACTTC.

The chain couples TRBV5-4 to TRBJ2-5; D remains ambiguous. CDR1 SGHNT and CDR2 YYREEE come from the germline V gene (reference sequence). Trimming stripped 5 bases from V and 4 bases from J, with 12 bases between. The CDR3 loop spans 13 amino acids. CDR3 residues: CASSVIDAETQYF. The CDR3 DNA is TGTGCCAGCAGTGTAATAGATGCAGAGACCCAGTACTTC. The full variable domain, with the rest looked up from reference TRBV5-4 and TRBJ2-5, is ETGVTQSPTHLIKTRGQQVTLRCSSQSGHNTVSWYQQALGQGPQFIFQYYREEENGRGNFPPRFSGLQFPNYSSELNVNALELDDSALYLCASSVIDAETQYFGPGTRLLVL.

V and J are TRBV5-6 and TRBJ2-7; no clear D. V lost 0 bases to trimming and J lost 2 bases, with 3 bases between them. The CDR3 has 12 amino acids. Germline V lookup: CDR1 SGHDT, CDR2 YYEEEE. The CDR3 region is CASSLDTYEQYF. CDR3 in DNA: TGTGCCAGCAGCTTGGATACCTACGAGCAGTACTTC.

This chain connects TRBV5-6 to TRBJ1-6, with TRBD1 matching 10 bases. The J segment lost 6 bases and the V segment lost 2 bases, leaving 5 bases of the junction unmatched. Germline V gives CDR1 SGHDT, CDR2 YYEEEE. The CDR3 is 16 amino acids. The CDR3 spells CASSLGGTGVNSPLHF. The CDR3 bases are TGTGCCAGCAGCTTAGGCGGGACAGGGGTTAATTCACCCCTCCACTTT.

The chain uses TRBV28 and TRBJ2-2, with TRBD2 matching over 7 bases. V shed 8 bases and J 0 bases; nucleotides not matched to a gene: 6. In germline, CDR1 is MDHEN, CDR2 SYDVKM. The CDR3 loop spans 15 amino acids. The CDR3 protein is CASVDGLANTGELFF. The CDR3 nucleotides are TGTGCCAGCGTAGACGGACTAGCGAACACCGGGGAGCTGTTTTTT.

V is TRBV15 and J is TRBJ1-2; 10 positions agree with TRBD1. This CDR3 region has 15 residues. Germline loops: CDR1 LNHNV, CDR2 YYDKDF (reference sequence). V was clipped by 5 bases and J by 7 bases; unmatched bases: 10. CDR3 loop: CATSGRQGALGGYTF. The CDR3 DNA reads as TGTGCCACCAGCGGGCGACAGGGGGCCCTCGGTGGCTACACCTTC.

Worth noting for this clone: Other DNA sequences in this sample translate to the same CDR3. The chain couples TRBV3-1 (or the pseudogene TRBV3-2) to TRBJ2-7; D is undetermined. The CDR3 length is 12 residues. V lost 1 base and J 6 bases, leaving 7 bases between the germline ends. Germline V gene sequence: CDR1 LGHDT, CDR2 YNNKEL (reference sequence). CDR3 DNA: TGTGCCAGCAGCCAAGGAGGAAGCGAGCAGTACTTC. This translates into CASSQGGSEQYF.

The gene calls are TRBV3-1 (or the pseudogene TRBV3-2) and TRBJ1-5, with a tentative D call TRBD1 (5 bases). The germline CDR1 and CDR2 sequences are LGHDT and YNNKEL (reference sequence). This CDR3 is built from 14 residues. V lost 4 bases and J 4 bases, leaving 11 bases between the germline ends. CDR3 region: CASSRRESNQPQHF. The DNA of the CDR3 is TGTGCCAGCAGCCGCAGGGAATCAAATCAGCCCCAGCATTTT.

The chain links TRBV5-4 to TRBJ2-3; D is ambiguous. The CDR3 consists of 13 residues. Germline V CDR1 and CDR2: SGHNT, YYREEE (reference sequence). V lost 7 bases, J lost 2 bases, and 11 bases lay in between. The CDR3 is CASCGLPTDTQYF. CDR3 sequence (DNA): TGTGCCAGCTGTGGGCTCCCCACAGATACGCAGTATTTT.

The rearrangement joins TRBV28 to TRBJ2-4; D perhaps matches TRBD2 (5 bases). The CDR3 is 16 amino acids. Trimming left V 2 bases short and J 2 bases short, with 13 bases between. Germline V gives CDR1 MDHEN, CDR2 SYDVKM. The CDR3 protein is CASSLGSSGTKNIQYF. DNA of the CDR3: TGTGCCAGCAGTTTAGGGTCGAGCGGTACCAAAAACATTCAGTACTTC.

This chain connects TRBV11-3 to TRBJ2-7; D perhaps matches TRBD2 (5 bases). CDR1 and CDR2 (germline): SGHNT, YENEEA. V lost 0 bases to trimming and J lost 4 bases, with 10 bases between them. This CDR3 has 14 amino acids. The CDR3: CASSLEASRYEQYF. The CDR3 coding sequence is TGTGCCAGCAGCTTAGAGGCTAGCCGATACGAGCAGTACTTC.

The gene calls are TRBV7-2 and TRBJ1-3, with no clear D. Germline-derived CDR1 and CDR2 are SGHTA and FQGNSA. Trimming shortened V by 1 base and J by 4 bases, and 11 bases separated the two germline ends. The CDR3 runs to 15 residues. The CDR3 reads CASSLGWAKGNTIYF. CDR3 nucleotide sequence: TGTGCCAGCAGCTTAGGGTGGGCGAAAGGAAACACCATATATTTT.